These 27 T cell receptor beta chains share one sample of origin, sequenced in a study of vaccination effects on CD4 cells after COVID-19. TCRdb keeps only in-frame clones here, not all; method: immunoSEQ multiplex PCR. Here the sample spans about 54,000 clones, roughly 80% being singletons. These receptors have no known antigen. Antigen-specific CD4+ T cells were expanded with viral peptide pools in the ViraFEST assay before sequencing. CD4+ T cell isolation took place after approximately 11 days of culture. The sample consisted of CD4+ T cells from PBMCs cultured with HCoV-229E spike peptides, taken before COVID-19 vaccination. The receptors were gathered from a human donor who received a COVID-19 vaccine.

This clone was detected a few times. J is TRBJ2-2 and V is TRBV6-5; 7 bases map to TRBD2. The germline V gene has CDR1 MNHEY and CDR2 SVGAGI. This CDR3 has 15 amino acids. J gave up 0 bases and V 5 bases, and 3 bases lay outside the gene matches. This chain's CDR3 is CASSRTRSNTGELFF. In DNA, the CDR3 is TGTGCCAGCAGTCGGACTAGATCGAACACCGGGGAGCTGTTTTTT.

The rearrangement uses TRBV5-1 and TRBJ2-1; TRBD1 is a possible D gene (5 bases). This CDR3 comprises 13 residues. Germline-derived CDR1 and CDR2 are SGHRS and YFSETQ. The V and J ends lost 3 bases and 4 bases respectively, with 8 bases between them. This CDR3 reads CASSSTGYNEQFF. In DNA form, the CDR3 reads TGCGCCAGCAGCTCAACAGGATACAATGAGCAGTTCTTC.

The chain combines TRBV4-1 with TRBJ2-1; D is perhaps TRBD1 or TRBD2 (6 bases each). The V gene lost 0 bases and the J gene lost 8 bases, with 17 bases spanning the gap. Germline V gene data show CDR1 as MGHRA and CDR2 as YSYEKL. There are 16 residues in the CDR3. The CDR3 loop reads CASSQEVGGRGYEQFF. The CDR3 bases are TGCGCCAGCAGCCAAGAAGTGGGGGGCCGGGGCTATGAGCAGTTCTTC.

The rearrangement links TRBV5-6 to TRBJ1-5; no firm D call. This CDR3 contains 14 residues. Germline V gene lookup returns CDR1 SGHDT and CDR2 YYEEEE. V gave up 1 base and J gave up 9 bases, with 14 bases separating them. CDR3 bases: TGTGCCAGCAGCTTGTGGGTCGGGCTTAGGCCCCAGCATTTT. It specifies CASSLWVGLRPQHF.

The rearrangement uses TRBV7-2 and TRBJ2-2; 10 bases are a match to TRBD1. The length of the CDR3 is 16 residues. Germline CDR1 SGHTA, CDR2 FQGNSA. Trimming at V came to 1 base and at J to 6 bases, leaving 5 bases not matched to a gene. The CDR3 nucleotides are TGTGCCAGCAGCTTAGGTCTCGGACAGGGGGCCGGGGAGCTGTTTTTT. This codes for CASSLGLGQGAGELFF.

This chain connects TRBV18 to TRBJ2-3; D is possibly TRBD1 (6 bases). The length of the CDR3 is 17 residues. The germline V gene has CDR1 KGHSH and CDR2 LQKENI. V lost 2 bases, J lost 0 bases, and 15 bases lay in between. CDR3 DNA: TGTGCCAGCTCACCAAGGGGCAGGGGCTTCAGCACAGATACGCAGTATTTT. Protein sequence: CASSPRGRGFSTDTQYF. The full variable domain, completed using reference TRBV18 and TRBJ2-3, is NAGVMQNPRHLVRRRGQEARLRCSPMKGHSHVYWYRQLPEEGLKFMVYLQKENIIDESGMPKERFSAEFPKEGPSILRIQQVVRGDSAAYFCASSPRGRGFSTDTQYFGPGTRLTVL.

The rearrangement links TRBV5-1 to TRBJ1-2; 7 bases fit TRBD1. The CDR3 extends over 19 amino acids. V gave up 3 bases and J gave up 1 base; unmatched junction bases: 18. The germline gives CDR1 SGHRS, CDR2 YFSETQ. The CDR3 loop reads CASSWNVRQGNIGNYGYTF. CDR3 DNA sequence: TGCGCCAGCAGCTGGAATGTACGACAGGGTAACATCGGTAACTATGGCTACACCTTC.

This clone has a handful of counts. In nucleotides, the CDR3 is TGTGCCAGCAGTCTAAATTCGGGAGTCACCCTCCACTTT. Amino acids: CASSLNSGVTLHF. The V and J genes are TRBV12-3 or TRBV12-4 and TRBJ1-6; no firm D call. The length of the CDR3 is 13 residues. Trimming shortened V by 5 bases and J by 14 bases, and 16 bases separated the two germline ends.

The chain employs TRBV7-3 and TRBJ2-1, with D tentatively TRBD1 (5 bases). Germline V gives CDR1 SGHTA, CDR2 FQGTGA. The CDR3 runs 15 residues. V lost 2 bases and J lost 4, with 12 bases in between. CDR3 bases: TGTGCCAGCAGCTTATATGCACAGGATTACAATGAGCAGTTCTTC. This sequence encodes CASSLYAQDYNEQFF.

This chain links TRBV3-1 (or the pseudogene TRBV3-2) with TRBJ2-1; tentatively, D is TRBD1 (6 bases). V lost 1 base and J 4 bases, leaving 8 bases between the germline ends. CDR3 length: 14 amino acids. The germline V gene has CDR1 LGHDT and CDR2 YNNKEL (reference sequence). The CDR3 sequence is CASSQVQGYNEQFF. Here the CDR3 DNA reads TGTGCCAGCAGCCAAGTACAGGGATACAATGAGCAGTTCTTC.

V is TRBV28 and J is TRBJ1-2, with D maybe TRBD1 (5 bases). CDR1 is MDHEN and CDR2 is SYDVKM in the germline V gene. The CDR3 runs to 12 residues. Trimming pared 8 bases from V and 8 bases from J, leaving 15 bases between. CDR3 DNA sequence: TGTGCCAGCCGTCTGTCTGGGGGAGGCTACACCTTC. Translating gives CASRLSGGGYTF.

The genes are TRBV11-2 and TRBJ1-2; 11 bases map to TRBD1. CDR1 is SGHAT, CDR2 FQNNGV, per germline. The V and J ends lost 5 bases and 8 bases, in that order; junction bases with no gene match: 10. The CDR3 totals 15 residues. CDR3 amino acids: CASSSQGQGGGGYTF. The CDR3 DNA reads as TGTGCCAGCAGCAGCCAGGGACAGGGGGGCGGAGGCTACACCTTC.

This clone has just a few counts. The chain links TRBV27 to TRBJ2-3; maybe TRBD2 (7 bases). The germline V gene encodes CDR1 MNHEY and CDR2 SMNVEV (reference sequence). Trimming left V 4 bases short and J 1 base short, with 12 bases between. The CDR3 loop spans 15 amino acids. Here the CDR3 reads CASSYRGAGTDTQYF. The CDR3 DNA reads as TGTGCCAGCAGTTATCGGGGGGCCGGCACAGATACGCAGTATTTT.

The chain combines TRBV5-1 with TRBJ1-3; D perhaps matches TRBD1 (5 bases). V lost 4 bases and J lost 0, with 11 bases in between. This CDR3 is 15 amino acids long. The germline V gene has CDR1 SGHRS and CDR2 YFSETQ. The chain's CDR3 is CASSPGGHSGNTIYF. The CDR3 DNA reads TGCGCCAGCAGCCCGGGAGGACACTCTGGAAACACCATATATTTT.

The rearrangement links TRBV7-3 to TRBJ2-2; the D gene is possibly TRBD1 (6 bases). Germline assignment: CDR1 SGHTA and CDR2 FQGTGA. The CDR3 is 17 residues long. Trimming stripped 0 bases from V and 2 bases from J, with 13 bases between. The CDR3 reads CASSLTGASLNTGELFF. The CDR3 bases are TGTGCCAGCAGCTTAACGGGGGCTAGCCTCAACACCGGGGAGCTGTTTTTT.

This sequence joins TRBV3-1 (or the pseudogene TRBV3-2) and TRBJ2-5; perhaps TRBD2 as D (7 bases). The CDR3 length is 17 residues. Trimming took 1 base from V and 3 from J, leaving 18 bases between them. The germline CDR1 and CDR2 sequences are LGHDT and YNNKEL (reference sequence). For the CDR3, the DNA is TGTGCCAGCAGCCAAGGGTTTGGGGGGGGCCGGGAAGAGACCCAGTACTTC. Its translation is CASSQGFGGGREETQYF.

This clone was seen a few times. The chain joins TRBV18 to TRBJ1-6, with D uncertain. Germline values: CDR1 KGHSH, CDR2 LQKENI. Deletions cut 4 bases from V and 8 bases from J, with 18 bases between. The CDR3 contains 16 residues. CDR3 bases: TGTGCCAGCTCACTTGGACCTCTTCGAGCTGATTCACCCCTCCACTTT. It is translated as CASSLGPLRADSPLHF.

V gene TRBV4-3 combines with J gene TRBJ2-5; no clear D gene. The length of the CDR3 is 13 residues. Germline CDR1 is LGHNA and CDR2 is YSLEER. Trimming removed 1 base at V and 1 base at J, with 4 bases between. CDR3: CASSQGVQETQYF. The DNA of the CDR3 is TGCGCCAGCAGCCAAGGGGTCCAAGAGACCCAGTACTTC.

The chain recombines TRBV9 with TRBJ2-2; 8 positions match TRBD2. The CDR3 runs to 15 residues. Germline V gives CDR1 SGDLS, CDR2 YYNGEE. Trimming took 7 bases from V and 6 from J; bases not matched to a gene: 11. The CDR3 here is CASEGRGALSGELFF. The DNA for the CDR3 is TGTGCCAGCGAGGGGCGGGGGGCCCTCTCCGGGGAGCTGTTTTTT.

This clone was recorded once. V is TRBV5-6 and J is TRBJ2-1; TRBD1 aligns across 8 bases. Germline CDR1 is SGHDT and CDR2 is YYEEEE. The V gene end was trimmed by 4 bases and the J gene end by 3 bases; junction bases not matched to a gene: 9. CDR3 length: 16 amino acids. The CDR3 region is CASSSDRGQLYNEQFF. The CDR3 nucleotides read TGTGCCAGCAGCAGCGACAGGGGCCAACTCTACAATGAGCAGTTCTTC.

The V gene is TRBV4-3, the J gene TRBJ2-3; 13 nucleotides agree with TRBD2. The CDR3 runs 16 residues. Germline values: CDR1 LGHNA, CDR2 YSLEER. The trim removed 1 base at V and 3 bases at J, leaving 1 base unmatched. CDR3 region: CASSQATSGGTDTQYF. The DNA for the CDR3 is TGCGCCAGCAGCCAAGCGACTAGCGGGGGGACAGATACGCAGTATTTT.

The V and J genes are TRBV6-4 and TRBJ2-1; D may match TRBD1 or TRBD2 (5 bases each). Per the germline V gene, CDR1 is MRHNA and CDR2 is SNTAGT. V was pared by 5 bases and J by 0 bases, with 14 bases between. CDR3 size: 16 residues. The CDR3 region is CASSRDPTYSYNEQFF. CDR3 DNA sequence: TGTGCCAGCAGTCGGGACCCAACATACTCCTACAATGAGCAGTTCTTC.

The chain uses TRBV6-5 and TRBJ1-3, with D hard to call. The V end lost 7 bases, the J end lost 0 bases, and 10 bases lay between the germline ends. Per the germline V gene, CDR1 is MNHEY and CDR2 is SVGAGI. This CDR3 region has 14 residues. Here the CDR3 reads CASTSSSSGNTIYF. The CDR3 nucleotides are TGTGCCAGCACCAGTTCATCCTCTGGAAACACCATATATTTT.

The chain uses TRBV7-2 and TRBJ2-5; D gene uncertain. The CDR3 has 12 amino acids. V lost 1 base and J 13 bases, leaving 13 bases between the germline ends. The germline V gene encodes CDR1 SGHTA and CDR2 FQGNSA. The CDR3: CASSLDRSPRYF. CDR3 nucleotides: TGTGCCAGCAGCTTAGATAGGTCTCCTAGGTACTTC. The complete variable domain, with remaining parts taken from reference TRBV7-2 and TRBJ2-5, reads GAGVSQSPSNKVTEKGKDVELRCDPISGHTALYWYRQSLGQGLEFLIYFQGNSAPDKSGLPSDRFSAERTGGSVSTLTIQRTQQEDSAVYLCASSLDRSPRYFGPGTRLLVL.

This clone was detected once. The chain joins TRBV5-8 to TRBJ2-5; TRBD1 aligns across 12 bases. Trimming took 7 bases from V and 1 from J; bases not matched to a gene: 20. The length of the CDR3 is 20 residues. In germline, CDR1 is SGHTS, CDR2 YDEGEE. The CDR3, as DNA: TGTGCCAGCCCAGTAATTCCCGGGACAGGGGGCGACCGCCTCCAAGAGACCCAGTACTTC. Translation gives CASPVIPGTGGDRLQETQYF.

This clone occurred a few times. The chain uses TRBV19 and TRBJ1-6, with D tentatively TRBD1 (6 bases). This CDR3 region has 15 residues. Germline V gives CDR1 LNHDA, CDR2 SQIVND (reference sequence). The V and J ends lost 2 bases and 9 bases respectively, with 14 bases between them. The CDR3 DNA follows: TGTGCCAGTAGTATACAAACAGGGTTTACTTCACCCCTCCACTTT. It translates to CASSIQTGFTSPLHF.

This chain links TRBV5-1 with TRBJ2-1; possibly TRBD1 for D (5 bases). V lost 0 bases, J lost 5 bases, and 9 bases lay in between. Germline V lookup: CDR1 SGHRS, CDR2 YFSETQ. The CDR3 has 14 residues. CDR3 bases: TGCGCCAGCAGCTTGGGTTCCAGGGACAATGAGCAGTTCTTC. Its translation: CASSLGSRDNEQFF.